This T cell receptor (beta chain) comes out of a study of shared clonotypes between healthy human individuals. Sequencing was performed with immunoSEQ multiplex PCR; in TCRdb, only in-frame clones are kept and a portion is missing. The data hold 1,500,000 or so clones, with roughly 96% observed a single time. Worth noting for this clone: The same CDR3 arises from other DNA sequences in this sample as well.

Both subsets, CD45RA+ naive and CD45RA-negative memory, were split from the CD4+ cells. This CDR3 spans 14 amino acids. Looked up from germline, CDR1 is SGHRS and CDR2 is YFSETQ. V lost 4 bases and J 1 base, leaving 11 bases between the germline ends. This sequence originates from a man aged 25-45 years in good health. The sample was naive CD4+ T cells sorted from blood. Specified subset: CD45RA+ positively selected. The chain links TRBV5-1 to TRBJ2-5; D might be TRBD1 or TRBD2, each matching 5 bases. The DNA of the CDR3 is TGCGCCAGCAGCCTGGGGACGGTCCAAGAGACCCAGTACTTC. Amino acid sequence: CASSLGTVQETQYF. Together with reference TRBV5-1 and TRBJ2-5, the CDR3 gives the full variable domain: KAGVTQTPRYLIKTRGQQVTLSCSPISGHRSVSWYQQTPGQGLQFLFEYFSETQRNKGNFPGRFSGRQFSNSRSEMNVSTLELGDSALYLCASSLGTVQETQYFGPGTRLLVL.